These 24 T cell receptor beta chains share one sample of origin, sequenced in a study of blood T cell repertoires in COVID-19. Clones were sequenced by immunoSEQ multiplex PCR, and TCRdb holds only the in-frame ones, with some missing. This table has some 74,000 clones, 91% appearing once. The specimen was peripheral blood. All receptors come from a man in his forties or fifties with COVID-19, enrolled during active disease.

The chain couples TRBV6-2 or TRBV6-3 to TRBJ2-1, with TRBD2 matching 9 bases. With 6 bases clipped from V and 4 bases from J, the junction kept 22 bases outside the gene matches. The CDR3 is 20 amino acids. CDR1 and CDR2 from the germline V gene are MNHEY and SVGEGT. CDR3 amino acids: CASSSTRVAGAGVRYNEQFF. CDR3 in DNA: TGTGCCAGCAGCTCCACGAGGGTAGCGGGAGCAGGAGTACGGTACAATGAGCAGTTCTTC.

CDR3 region: CASSLSTGGRHGYTF. CDR3 coding DNA: TGTGCCAGCAGTTTGTCGACAGGGGGGCGCCATGGCTACACCTTC. The chain recombines TRBV28 with TRBJ1-2; 9 bases are a match to TRBD1. The ends lost 3 bases at V and 6 bases at J; junction bases unmatched: 8. The CDR3 totals 15 residues. Germline V gives CDR1 MDHEN, CDR2 SYDVKM.

This chain joins TRBV7-2 and TRBJ2-1, with D maybe TRBD2 (7 bases). V was pared by 0 bases and J by 2 bases, with 11 bases between. Germline lookup yields CDR1 SGHTA and CDR2 FQGNSA. The CDR3 loop spans 16 amino acids. The CDR3 is CASSLAGGPAYNEQFF. The CDR3 nucleotides read TGTGCCAGCAGCTTAGCGGGGGGGCCGGCCTACAATGAGCAGTTCTTC. Together with reference TRBV7-2 and TRBJ2-1, the CDR3 gives the full variable domain: GAGVSQSPSNKVTEKGKDVELRCDPISGHTALYWYRQSLGQGLEFLIYFQGNSAPDKSGLPSDRFSAERTGGSVSTLTIQRTQQEDSAVYLCASSLAGGPAYNEQFFGPGTRLTVL.

The rearrangement joins TRBV6-4 to TRBJ2-3; TRBD2 matches at 9 bases. Germline values: CDR1 MRHNA, CDR2 SNTAGT. Trimming at V came to 0 bases and at J to 1 base, leaving 2 bases not matched to a gene. This CDR3 region has 16 residues. CDR3 coding DNA: TGTGCCAGCAGTGACTCGATAGCGGGGGGCACAGATACGCAGTATTTT. This translates into CASSDSIAGGTDTQYF.

The V gene is TRBV6-2 or TRBV6-3, the J gene TRBJ2-7, with D maybe TRBD1 (6 bases). Trimming removed 4 bases at V and 0 bases at J, with 13 bases between. The CDR3 is made up of 15 amino acids. From germline, CDR1 is MNHEY and CDR2 SVGEGT. The CDR3 spells CASSFYDRSSYEQYF. In DNA, the CDR3 is TGTGCCAGCAGTTTCTACGACAGGAGCTCCTACGAGCAGTACTTC.

This clone was picked up one time. The rearrangement uses TRBV7-8 and TRBJ1-3; D unclear. Germline V CDR1 and CDR2: SGHVS, FQNEAQ. This CDR3 spans 15 amino acids. V was clipped by 5 bases and J by 0 bases, with 11 bases between them. The CDR3 DNA follows: TGTGCCAGCAGCGCGGGCGGTTTCTCTGGAAACACCATATATTTT. Translating it yields CASSAGGFSGNTIYF.

This rearrangement joins TRBV4-1 to TRBJ1-2, with 7 positions matching TRBD1. Germline CDR1 reads MGHRA; CDR2 reads YSYEKL. J was trimmed by 2 bases and V by 8 bases; bases with no gene match: 5. The CDR3 sequence is 13 residues long. The CDR3 bases are TGCGCCAGCGGACCAGGGGGGAACTATGGCTACACCTTC. This gives the protein CASGPGGNYGYTF.

The CDR3 region has the DNA TGTGCCAGCAGCTTTTCAGCGGGAGTTACCGGGGAGCTGTTTTTT. It specifies CASSFSAGVTGELFF. The gene calls are TRBV7-3 and TRBJ2-2, with 8 bases lining up with TRBD2. The J segment lost 5 bases and the V segment lost 3 bases, leaving 5 bases of the junction unmatched. Per the germline V gene, CDR1 is SGHTA and CDR2 is FQGTGA. The length of the CDR3 is 15 residues.

This clone came up a few times. The chain combines TRBV6-5 with TRBJ2-2; the D gene is possibly TRBD1 (6 bases). Trimming took 7 bases from V and 6 from J, leaving 15 bases between them. The length of the CDR3 is 14 residues. The germline V gene has CDR1 MNHEY and CDR2 SVGAGI. CDR3 nucleotide sequence: TGTGCCAGCAAATGGGCAGGGGCCCCCGGGGAGCTGTTTTTT. Its translation is CASKWAGAPGELFF.

V is TRBV19 and J is TRBJ2-2; 7 bases line up with TRBD1. Per germline, CDR1 LNHDA and CDR2 SQIVND (reference sequence). V was clipped by 6 bases and J by 2 bases; unmatched bases: 6. The CDR3 is 15 amino acids. The CDR3 sequence is CASRDGQDNTGELFF. The CDR3 nucleotides are TGTGCCAGTAGGGACGGACAGGATAACACCGGGGAGCTGTTTTTT. The variable domain in full, completed from reference TRBV19 and TRBJ2-2, reads DGGITQSPKYLFRKEGQNVTLSCEQNLNHDAMYWYRQDPGQGLRLIYYSQIVNDFQKGDIAEGYSVSREKKESFPLTVTSAQKNPTAFYLCASRDGQDNTGELFFGEGSRLTVL.

This clone was detected only once. The gene calls are TRBV5-1 and TRBJ1-6, with TRBD1 identical over 9 bases. The CDR3 loop spans 14 amino acids. CDR1 SGHRS and CDR2 YFSETQ come from the germline V gene. V trimming: 4 bases; J trimming: 10 bases; junction bases outside the gene matches: 6. The CDR3 loop is CASSLGTGQSPLHF. The CDR3 bases are TGCGCCAGCAGCCTGGGGACAGGGCAGTCACCCCTCCACTTT.

The chain links TRBV27 to TRBJ1-1; TRBD1 matches 7 bases. With 2 bases clipped from V and 0 bases from J, the junction kept 6 bases outside the gene matches. Germline-derived CDR1 and CDR2 are MNHEY and SMNVEV (reference sequence). The length of the CDR3 is 16 residues. The CDR3 region has the DNA TGTGCCAGCAGTTTAAGGGGGACAGTTATGAACACTGAAGCTTTCTTT. Translating gives CASSLRGTVMNTEAFF.

This rearrangement joins TRBV4-2 to TRBJ1-4, with a possible D match to TRBD1 (5 bases). CDR3 length equals 15 residues. Trimming stripped 4 bases from V and 6 bases from J, with 15 bases between. Germline V gene sequence: CDR1 LGHNA, CDR2 YNFKEQ. The CDR3 spells CASSPRQHWDEKLFF. CDR3 DNA sequence: TGTGCCAGCAGCCCTAGACAGCACTGGGATGAAAAACTGTTTTTT.

The chain employs TRBV18 and TRBJ2-1; D is uncertain. V shed 8 bases and J shed 0 bases, with 14 bases lying between them. CDR1 and CDR2 (germline): KGHSH, LQKENI. The CDR3 is 15 amino acids. CDR3 DNA: TGTGCCAGCCACTCACTATACTCCTCCTACAATGAGCAGTTCTTC. Encoded protein: CASHSLYSSYNEQFF.

The CDR3 DNA is TGTGCCAGCAGTTTCGTAGGGGGACAGGCGGATCAGCCCCAGCATTTT. This codes for CASSFVGGQADQPQHF. The chain is built from TRBV27 and TRBJ1-5, with 8 positions matching TRBD1. From germline, CDR1 is MNHEY and CDR2 SMNVEV (reference sequence). J gave up 5 bases and V 3 bases, and 9 bases lay outside the gene matches. This CDR3 has 16 amino acids.

The chain joins TRBV11-2 to TRBJ2-7, with 8 bases identical to TRBD1. CDR3 length: 17 residues. Germline trimming cut 4 bases from V and 6 bases from J; bases unmatched to any gene: 17. Germline V CDR1 and CDR2: SGHAT, FQNNGV. The CDR3 sequence is CASSSPNTQGALSEQYF. CDR3 bases: TGTGCCAGCAGCTCGCCTAATACCCAGGGGGCCCTTTCCGAGCAGTACTTC.

V and J are TRBV2 and TRBJ2-7, with a possible D match to TRBD2 (6 bases). The length of the CDR3 is 13 residues. The V end lost 1 base, the J end lost 3 bases, and 7 bases lay between the germline ends. Per the germline V gene, CDR1 is SNHLY and CDR2 is FYNNEI. Written as DNA, the CDR3 is TGTGCCAGCAGTGAAGGACTAGACTACGAGCAGTACGTC. Translation gives CASSEGLDYEQYV.

This chain uses TRBV9 with TRBJ2-7, with 12 positions matching TRBD2. The germline gives CDR1 SGDLS, CDR2 YYNGEE. This CDR3 is built from 17 residues. V dropped 0 bases and J dropped 5; count of bases not matched to a gene: 9. CDR3 amino acids: CASSVGLAGEGRDEQYF. For the CDR3, the DNA is TGTGCCAGCAGCGTAGGACTAGCGGGAGAGGGCCGGGACGAGCAGTACTTC.

The rearrangement links TRBV5-5 to TRBJ2-3, with a tentative D call TRBD2 (7 bases). Germline CDR1 and CDR2: SGHKS and YYEKEE (reference sequence). V lost 0 bases to trimming and J lost 6 bases, with 11 bases between them. The CDR3 is 14 residues long. The CDR3: CASSLGRGGDTQYF. Here the CDR3 DNA reads TGTGCCAGCAGCTTGGGAAGGGGGGGCGATACGCAGTATTTT.

The chain uses TRBV2 and TRBJ1-5; 8 bases line up with TRBD1. J lost 1 base, V lost 1 base, and 6 bases had no gene match. This CDR3 region has 17 residues. Germline lookup yields CDR1 SNHLY and CDR2 FYNNEI. The DNA of the CDR3 is TGTGCCAGCAGTGAAGAAAGACAGGGGCTGAGCAATCAGCCCCAGCATTTT. This encodes CASSEERQGLSNQPQHF.

This clone has just one count. J is TRBJ2-5 and V is TRBV29-1; TRBD2 aligns across 7 bases. The CDR3 covers 13 residues. With V trimmed by 6 bases and J by 2 bases, 6 bases remained unmatched. CDR1 is SQVTM, CDR2 ANQGSEA, per germline. CDR3 DNA sequence: TGCAGCGTACAACTAGCGTATCAAGAGACCCAGTACTTC. It is translated as CSVQLAYQETQYF. Full variable domain (remainder filled in from reference TRBV29-1 and TRBJ2-5): SAVISQKPSRDICQRGTSLTIQCQVDSQVTMMFWYRQQPGQSLTLIATANQGSEATYESGFVIDKFPISRPNLTFSTLTVSNMSPEDSSIYLCSVQLAYQETQYFGPGTRLLVL.

The chain's CDR3 is CASSYSAGPYEQYV. DNA of the CDR3: TGTGCCAGCAGTTACTCGGCAGGGCCCTACGAGCAGTACGTC. The V gene is TRBV6-5, the J gene TRBJ2-7, with D possibly being TRBD1 (5 bases). In germline, CDR1 is MNHEY, CDR2 SVGAGI. Trimming took off 0 bases at V and 2 bases at J, with 8 bases between the two ends. CDR3 size: 14 residues.

The gene calls are TRBV5-4 and TRBJ2-3; perhaps TRBD2 as D (5 bases). Looked up from germline, CDR1 is SGHNT and CDR2 is YYREEE (reference sequence). CDR3 size: 17 residues. The ends were cut back, 3 bases at V and 6 bases at J, with 23 bases in the middle. The DNA of the CDR3 is TGTGCCAGCAGCTCCGCCGGGGTAGGCCGGGGTGGGGATACGCAGTATTTT. Its translation is CASSSAGVGRGGDTQYF.

The V call is TRBV10-2, the J call TRBJ1-1, with 9 bases matching TRBD1. Germline V CDR1 and CDR2: WSHSY, SAAADI. This CDR3 is built from 15 residues. Losses at the gene ends were 4 bases for V and 2 bases for J; bases not matched to a gene: 5. The CDR3 here is CASSGLGQGNTEAFF. Written as DNA, the CDR3 is TGCGCCAGCAGTGGACTGGGACAGGGTAACACTGAAGCTTTCTTT.